A selection of T cell receptor beta chains follows, all from one sample in a study of cytomegalovirus exposure and HLA in healthy donors. Profiling relied on immunoSEQ multiplex PCR, and the TCRdb table lists in-frame clones only, not all of them. This table has 150,000 to 200,000 clones, roughly nine tenths appearing once. The sequenced sample consisted of PBMCs. Every receptor here comes from a woman in her thirties in good health and CMV-seronegative. The CDR3 runs from the conserved cysteine through the conserved F or W. The D gene is left open where the match is weak. Clone size is stated in some rows and not others, as once, few, many or a class when expanded.

D | J | size | V | DNA | CDR3
TRBD2 | TRBJ2-5 | NA | TRBV19 | TGTGCCAGTAGTATAGATGGGACTAGCGGGAGGGAGACCCAGTACTTC | CASSIDGTSGRETQYF
TRBD2 | TRBJ2-2 | NA | TRBV4-1 | TGCGCCAGCAGCCAAGAGGCTAGCGGGGGGGCCTCAGACACCGGGGAGCTGTTTTTT | CASSQEASGGASDTGELFF
NA | TRBJ1-1 | NA | TRBV5-6 | TGTGCCAGCAGCTTGGAGCCGGGGATGAACACTGAAGCTTTCTTT | CASSLEPGMNTEAFF
NA | TRBJ1-1 | NA | TRBV28 | TGTGCCAGCAGTTTACGAGCGGACATGAACACTGAAGCTTTCTTT | CASSLRADMNTEAFF
NA | TRBJ1-6 | NA | TRBV9 | TGTGCCAGCAGCGCGATGGGAGGTATAGGGGGGAAGGAGTCCTATAATTCACCCCTCCACTTT | CASSAMGGIGGKESYNSPLHF
NA | TRBJ1-6 | few | TRBV4-1 | TGCGCCAGCAGCCAAGGGGCCAGTACCAATTCACCCCTCCACTTT | CASSQGASTNSPLHF
NA | TRBJ2-1 | NA | TRBV7-8 | TGTGCCAGCAGCCTCGGCAGGCACAATGAGCAGTTCTTC | CASSLGRHNEQFF
TRBD1 | TRBJ1-1 | NA | TRBV6-5 | TGTGCCAGCAGTTACCGGACAGGGGTTGAAGCTTTCTTT | CASSYRTGVEAFF
TRBD2 | TRBJ2-2 | few | TRBV4-2 | TGTGCCAGCAGCCGGCGGGAGAATGCGAACACCGGGGAGCTGTTTTTT | CASSRRENANTGELFF
TRBD1 | TRBJ1-6 | NA | TRBV18 | TGTGCCAGCTCACCTATGGGACAGGAATCCTCACCCCTCCACTTT | CASSPMGQESSPLHF
TRBD1 | TRBJ1-2 | few | TRBV30 | TGTGCCTGGAGTGCCCAGGGGGCCGGAGGCTACACCTTC | CAWSAQGAGGYTF
TRBD2 | TRBJ2-1 | NA | TRBV10-3 | TGTGCCATCGGAAATCTAGCGGGACTAAACTACAATGAGCAGTTCTTC | CAIGNLAGLNYNEQFF
NA | TRBJ1-2 | NA | TRBV7-2 | TGTGCCAGCAGCGGAGGGTCTAACTATGGCTACACCTTC | CASSGGSNYGYTF
NA | TRBJ1-5 | NA | TRBV7-9 | TGTGCCAGCAGCTTAGGAGAGCACCAGCCCCAGCATTTT | CASSLGEHQPQHF
NA | TRBJ1-3 | NA | TRBV7-2 | TGTGCCAGCACCACTTCTTCCGGAAACACCATATATTTT | CASTTSSGNTIYF
NA | TRBJ1-6 | NA | TRBV19 | TGTGCCAGTAGTCTCCCGGGACAAGGACCGGGCAATTCACCCCTCCACTTT | CASSLPGQGPGNSPLHF
TRBD1 | TRBJ2-1 | NA | TRBV6-5 | TGTGCCAGCAGTCCGCGACAGGGATCCTACCAGCAGTTCTTC | CASSPRQGSYQQFF
NA | TRBJ2-1 | NA | TRBV9 | TGTGCCAGCAGTCACGGCAGGGGCAGGGATGGGACGAGGCCCAACTACAATGAGCAGTTCTTC | CASSHGRGRDGTRPNYNEQFF
NA | TRBJ2-7 | NA | TRBV18 | TGTGCCAGCTCGTCCGATTGGGGGGCTAGCTCCTACGAGCAGTACTTC | CASSSDWGASSYEQYF
TRBD2 | TRBJ2-5 | NA | TRBV7-9 | TGTGCCAGCAGCTTACACGCTAGCGGGGGAAGAGAGACCCAGTACTTC | CASSLHASGGRETQYF
NA | TRBJ1-1 | NA | TRBV12-2 | TGTGCAAGTCGCTCTACAGGGGCGGGAATGGGCACTGAAGCTTTCTTT | CASRSTGAGMGTEAFF
NA | TRBJ2-1 | NA | TRBV2 | TGTGCCAGCAGTGCGGGCAGGGGTCCCTTGGAGGCCTACAATGAGCAGTTCTTC | CASSAGRGPLEAYNEQFF